This T cell receptor (beta chain) appears in the sequencing data of a study of OX40 agonist ivuxolimab in advanced cancers. Study summary: Patients received ivuxolimab, an agonistic anti-OX40 (CD134) antibody.

Profiled with immunoSEQ multiplex PCR; TCRdb holds only in-frame clones, not every one. Of about 93,000 clones in the sample, around 90% were seen once. Trimming took off 5 bases at V and 3 bases at J, with 8 bases between the two ends. The germline V gene has CDR1 SGHNT and CDR2 YENEEA. The CDR3 runs to 12 residues. The origin of this receptor is an adult with an advanced solid tumor such as melanoma, head and neck, liver or kidney cancer. The chain carries TRBV11-3 and TRBJ2-7, with TRBD2 as a possible D gene (5 bases). The sequenced sample was CD4+ or CD8+ T cells sorted from blood, obtained in a trial of the OX40 agonist ivuxolimab. CDR3 region: CASSLGSYEQYF. CDR3 coding DNA: TGTGCCAGCAGCCTGGGGAGCTACGAGCAGTACTTC. Full variable domain (outside the CDR3, taken from reference TRBV11-3 and TRBJ2-7): EAGVVQSPRYKIIEKKQPVAFWCNPISGHNTLYWYLQNLGQGPELLIRYENEEAVDDSQLPKDRFSAERLKGVDSTLKIQPAELGDSAVYLCASSLGSYEQYFGPGTRLTVT.